This T cell receptor beta chain stems from a study of cytomegalovirus exposure and HLA in healthy donors. Overall study findings and caveats: When analyzed later, a missense DCLRE1C variant was found to be linked to TCR beta V- and J-gene trimming. The dataset shows that most TCR sequences were rare, while some public TCRs occurred in many donors. Researchers reportedly found TCR beta sequences accurately predicted most subjects' HLA-A and HLA-B alleles. In an earlier analysis, productive rearrangement rates for most beta V segments clustered near 87% or 30%.

A note on this clone: Its antigen remains unknown.

The PCR used 60 Vbeta and 13 Jbeta primers. Using immunoSEQ multiplex PCR, the repertoire was profiled, and TCRdb retains in-frame clones only, with some absent. The table includes a few hundred thousand clones, about 87% detected once. Germline CDR1 and CDR2: SGHRS and YFSETQ. The CDR3 is made up of 13 amino acids. The ends lost 4 bases at V and 7 bases at J; junction bases unmatched: 5. The chain links TRBV5-1 to TRBJ1-2; 9 bases fit TRBD1. Sequencing was done on a sample of PBMCs. This TCR derives from a woman aged 18-29 years in good health and CMV-seronegative. CDR3 amino acids: CASSVGTGSGYTF. The DNA for the CDR3 is TGCGCCAGCAGCGTCGGGACAGGGAGTGGCTACACCTTC.